This paragraph reports one T cell receptor (beta chain). Its antigen remains unknown. These data come from a study of T cell responses to AZD1222 COVID-19 vaccine. Whole-study context: Whether given at about 4 or about 12 weeks, second doses were pooled.

Study-wide results and limits: Spike-specific TCR breadth rose after two AZD1222 doses, and depth rose as well. Most donors were white British and more were female, and clonal diversity was possibly underestimated. Repertoire collection took place solely once the T cell response had peaked.

Profiled with immunoSEQ multiplex PCR; TCRdb holds only in-frame clones, not every one. The sample includes more than 95,000 clones, roughly 88% of them seen just once. CDR1 is KGHDR and CDR2 is SFDVKD in the germline V gene. The CDR3 totals 15 residues. The ends lost 3 bases at V and 8 bases at J; junction bases unmatched: 4. Material: peripheral blood, obtained on day 0 of AZD1222 vaccination. This sequence was found in an adult in good health. The chain carries TRBV24-1 and TRBJ1-6; 9 bases align to TRBD1. In DNA, the CDR3 is TGTGCCACCAGTGATGGGAACAGGGGGCATTCACCCCTCCACTTT. This sequence encodes CATSDGNRGHSPLHF.